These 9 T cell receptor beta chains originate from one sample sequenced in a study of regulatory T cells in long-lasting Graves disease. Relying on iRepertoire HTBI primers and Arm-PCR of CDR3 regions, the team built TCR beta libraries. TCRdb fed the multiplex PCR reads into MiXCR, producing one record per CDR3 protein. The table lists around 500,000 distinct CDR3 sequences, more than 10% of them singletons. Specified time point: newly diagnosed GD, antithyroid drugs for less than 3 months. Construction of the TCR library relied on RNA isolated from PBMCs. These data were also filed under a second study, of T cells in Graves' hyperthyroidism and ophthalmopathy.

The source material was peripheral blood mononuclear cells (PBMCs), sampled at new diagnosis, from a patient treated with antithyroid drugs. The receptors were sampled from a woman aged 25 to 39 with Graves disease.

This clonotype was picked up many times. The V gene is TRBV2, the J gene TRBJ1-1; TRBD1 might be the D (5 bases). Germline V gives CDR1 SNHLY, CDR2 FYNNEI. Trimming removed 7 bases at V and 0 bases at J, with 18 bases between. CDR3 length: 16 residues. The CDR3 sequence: CASKRGRDFMNTEAFF. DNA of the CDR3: TGTGCCAGCAAAAGGGGCCGGGACTTTATGAACACTGAAGCTTTCTTT. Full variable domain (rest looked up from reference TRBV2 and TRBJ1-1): EPEVTQTPSHQVTQMGQEVILRCVPISNHLYFYWYRQILGQKVEFLVSFYNNEISEKSEIFDDQFSVERPDGSNFTLKIRSTKLEDSAMYFCASKRGRDFMNTEAFFGQGTRLTVV.

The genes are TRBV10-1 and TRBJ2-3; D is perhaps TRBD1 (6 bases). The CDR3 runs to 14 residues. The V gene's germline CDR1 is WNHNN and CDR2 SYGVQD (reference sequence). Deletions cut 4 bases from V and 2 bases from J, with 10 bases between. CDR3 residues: CASSGGQITDTQYF. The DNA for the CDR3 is TGCGCCAGCAGTGGGGGACAAATCACAGATACGCAGTATTTT.

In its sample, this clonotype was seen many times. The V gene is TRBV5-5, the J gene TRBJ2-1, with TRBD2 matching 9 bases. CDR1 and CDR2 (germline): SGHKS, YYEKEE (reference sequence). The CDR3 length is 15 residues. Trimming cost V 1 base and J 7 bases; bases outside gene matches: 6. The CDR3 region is CASSLWREGPNEQFF. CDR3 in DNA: TGTGCCAGCAGCTTGTGGCGGGAGGGGCCTAATGAGCAGTTCTTC. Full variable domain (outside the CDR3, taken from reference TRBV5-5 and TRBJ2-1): DAGVTQSPTHLIKTRGQQVTLRCSPISGHKSVSWYQQVLGQGPQFIFQYYEKEERGRGNFPDRFSARQFPNYSSELNVNALLLGDSALYLCASSLWREGPNEQFFGPGTRLTVL.

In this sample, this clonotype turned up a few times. The DNA for the CDR3 is TGTGCCAGCAGTTTTAGGGGACCTCATAATCAGCCCCAGCATTTT. Translating gives CASSFRGPHNQPQHF. The chain employs TRBV28 and TRBJ1-5; D perhaps matches TRBD1 (5 bases). The CDR3 spans 15 residues. Trimming left V 3 bases short and J 4 bases short, with 13 bases between. The V gene's germline CDR1 is MDHEN and CDR2 SYDVKM.

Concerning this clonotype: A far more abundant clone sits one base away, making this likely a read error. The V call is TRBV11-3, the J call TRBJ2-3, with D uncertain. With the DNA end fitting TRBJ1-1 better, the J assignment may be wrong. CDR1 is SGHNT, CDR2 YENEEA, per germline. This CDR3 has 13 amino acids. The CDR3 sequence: CASRPPGRTQAFF. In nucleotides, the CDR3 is TGTGCCAGCAGACCACCGGGGAGAACTCAAGCTTTCTTT.

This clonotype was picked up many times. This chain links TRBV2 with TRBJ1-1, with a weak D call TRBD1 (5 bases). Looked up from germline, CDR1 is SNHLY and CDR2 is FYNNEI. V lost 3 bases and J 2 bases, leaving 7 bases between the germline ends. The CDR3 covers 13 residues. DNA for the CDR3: TGTGCCAGCAGTGACAGGGAAAACACTGAAGCTTTCTTT. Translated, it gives CASSDRENTEAFF.

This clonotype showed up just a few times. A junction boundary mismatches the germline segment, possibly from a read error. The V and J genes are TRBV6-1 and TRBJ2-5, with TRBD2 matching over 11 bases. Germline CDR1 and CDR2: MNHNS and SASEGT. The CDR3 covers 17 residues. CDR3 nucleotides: TGTGCCACCAGTCCCGGGACTAGCGGATCAACCTTAGAGACCCAGTACTTC. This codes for CATSPGTSGSTLETQYF.

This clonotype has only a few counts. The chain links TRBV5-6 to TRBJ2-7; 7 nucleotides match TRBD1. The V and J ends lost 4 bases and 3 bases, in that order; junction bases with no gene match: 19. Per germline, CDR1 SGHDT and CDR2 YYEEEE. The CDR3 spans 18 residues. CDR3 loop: CASSGSLLNRGRNYEQYF. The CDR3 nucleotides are TGTGCCAGCAGCGGAAGCCTCCTGAACAGGGGCCGAAACTACGAGCAGTACTTC.

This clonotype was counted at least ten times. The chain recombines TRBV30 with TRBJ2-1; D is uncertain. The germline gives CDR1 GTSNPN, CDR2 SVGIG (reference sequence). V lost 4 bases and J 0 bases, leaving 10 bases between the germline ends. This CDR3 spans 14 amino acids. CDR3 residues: CAWKERASYNEQFF. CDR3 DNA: TGTGCCTGGAAGGAGAGAGCCTCCTACAATGAGCAGTTCTTC.